This section outlines one T cell receptor beta chain sequence together with its context. The record originates from a study of T cell changes during pregnancy in multiple sclerosis. This table comes from immunoSEQ multiplex PCR, and its TCRdb copy is limited to in-frame clones, with some not included. The data contain about 75,000 clones, approximately 88% of them singletons. The sequencing used peripheral blood, collected in the first trimester of pregnancy. This sequence was found in a female donor in good health, enrolled as a control in a pregnancy study.

Here the CDR3 reads CASRRTVATNEKLFF. The CDR3 DNA follows: TGTGCCAGCAGGAGGACAGTTGCAACTAATGAAAAACTGTTTTTT. This chain uses TRBV7-2 with TRBJ1-4, with D perhaps TRBD1 (6 bases). The V gene's germline CDR1 is SGHTA and CDR2 FQGNSA. V lost 6 bases and J lost 0, with 11 bases in between. The CDR3 spans 15 residues.